These T cell receptor beta chains were read from a single sample in a study of vaccination effects on CD4 cells after COVID-19. Profiling relied on immunoSEQ multiplex PCR, and the TCRdb table lists in-frame clones only, not all of them. The repertoire has fewer than 30,000 clones, about 80% of them found once; the top ten carry around 30%. The antigens for these receptors are not known. This specimen consisted of CD4+ T cells from PBMCs cultured with SARS-CoV-2 spike peptides, obtained before COVID-19 vaccination. The receptors were gathered from a human donor who received a COVID-19 vaccine. Each CDR3 is given with its conserved first and last residue. Each record gives: clone size, D gene, V gene, J gene, CDR3 DNA, CDR3 protein. D genes are given only for firm matches. For some rows the clone size is stated as once, few or many, or as a class when expanded; others skip it.

clone_size: .; d_call: TRBD2; v_call: TRBV10-2; j_call: TRBJ2-7; cdr3_nt: TGCGCCAGCAGTGAGCAGACCCCCACTAGCGCACTATTCTACGAGCAGTACTTC; cdr3_aa: CASSEQTPTSALFYEQYF
clone_size: .; d_call: TRBD1; v_call: TRBV2; j_call: TRBJ1-1; cdr3_nt: TGTGCCAGCAGCGACGGGACAGGGGGCCAAGCTTTCTTT; cdr3_aa: CASSDGTGGQAFF
clone_size: .; d_call: .; v_call: TRBV5-1; j_call: TRBJ1-3; cdr3_nt: TGCGCCAGCAGCCCCGCGGGGGTTACTGGAAACACCATATATTTT; cdr3_aa: CASSPAGVTGNTIYF
clone_size: .; d_call: TRBD1; v_call: TRBV29-1; j_call: TRBJ1-3; cdr3_nt: TGCAGCGTTGTAGGCGACAGGGGGCGCGGAGCTGGAAACACCATATATTTT; cdr3_aa: CSVVGDRGRGAGNTIYF
clone_size: .; d_call: TRBD1; v_call: TRBV19; j_call: TRBJ1-2; cdr3_nt: TGTGCCAGTAGTAGACCGGACAGGCTCTATGGCTACACCTTC; cdr3_aa: CASSRPDRLYGYTF
clone_size: few; d_call: .; v_call: TRBV5-6; j_call: TRBJ1-2; cdr3_nt: TGTGCCAGCAGCTTGAGTGGGGGCTATGGCTACACCTTC; cdr3_aa: CASSLSGGYGYTF
clone_size: .; d_call: .; v_call: TRBV4-3; j_call: TRBJ2-1; cdr3_nt: TGCGCCAGCAGCCCATACGCGGGGGCCTCCTACAATGAGCAGTTCTTC; cdr3_aa: CASSPYAGASYNEQFF
clone_size: .; d_call: .; v_call: TRBV20-1; j_call: TRBJ1-2; cdr3_nt: TGCAGTGCTAGTGTTCCTGATGGCTACACCTTC; cdr3_aa: CSASVPDGYTF
clone_size: .; d_call: .; v_call: TRBV30; j_call: TRBJ1-2; cdr3_nt: TGTGCCTGGAGCCCCTCTGCAGGATACTATGGCTACACCTTC; cdr3_aa: CAWSPSAGYYGYTF
clone_size: .; d_call: .; v_call: TRBV19; j_call: TRBJ2-1; cdr3_nt: TGTGCCAGTAGTATGACTCAGAGGGGTAATGAGCAGTTCTTC; cdr3_aa: CASSMTQRGNEQFF
clone_size: .; d_call: TRBD1; v_call: TRBV5-5; j_call: TRBJ2-7; cdr3_nt: TGTGCCAGCAGCTCCAATCCGGGACAGACGGCCTACGAGCAGTACTTC; cdr3_aa: CASSSNPGQTAYEQYF
clone_size: .; d_call: .; v_call: TRBV6-5; j_call: TRBJ1-2; cdr3_nt: TGTGCCAGCAGTTACTCGACCAGGGGCTATGGCTACACCTTC; cdr3_aa: CASSYSTRGYGYTF
clone_size: .; d_call: .; v_call: TRBV27; j_call: TRBJ2-5; cdr3_nt: TGTGCCAGCCCGGGAAGGGAGACCCAGTACTTC; cdr3_aa: CASPGRETQYF
clone_size: .; d_call: .; v_call: TRBV7-2; j_call: TRBJ1-6; cdr3_nt: TGTGCCAGCAGGGGACTTAATTCACCCCTCCACTTT; cdr3_aa: CASRGLNSPLHF
clone_size: few; d_call: TRBD1; v_call: TRBV9; j_call: TRBJ2-7; cdr3_nt: TGTGCCAGCAGCCCCCAGGGGGCTCTCTACGAGCAGTACTTC; cdr3_aa: CASSPQGALYEQYF
clone_size: .; d_call: .; v_call: TRBV11-2; j_call: TRBJ2-3; cdr3_nt: TGTGCCAGCAGCTTAGCCGACTCTAGCACAGATACGCAGTATTTT; cdr3_aa: CASSLADSSTDTQYF
clone_size: once; d_call: .; v_call: TRBV7-2; j_call: TRBJ2-7; cdr3_nt: TGTGCCAGCAGCTTAGGGGGCAGGGCTTACGAGCAGTACTTC; cdr3_aa: CASSLGGRAYEQYF
clone_size: .; d_call: TRBD1; v_call: TRBV5-1; j_call: TRBJ2-1; cdr3_nt: TGCGCCAGCAGCATGGACAGGGATGAGCAGTTCTTC; cdr3_aa: CASSMDRDEQFF
clone_size: .; d_call: .; v_call: TRBV27; j_call: TRBJ1-2; cdr3_nt: TGTGCCAGCAGTTTATCATCCGTCTATGGCTACACCTTC; cdr3_aa: CASSLSSVYGYTF
clone_size: few; d_call: .; v_call: TRBV7-9; j_call: TRBJ2-7; cdr3_nt: TGTGCCAGCAGCTTAGCAGGGCAATACGAGCAGTACTTC; cdr3_aa: CASSLAGQYEQYF
clone_size: .; d_call: TRBD2; v_call: TRBV7-2; j_call: TRBJ2-7; cdr3_nt: TGTGCCAGCAGCCCCAGACTAGCGGGGATGTACGAGCAGTACTTC; cdr3_aa: CASSPRLAGMYEQYF
clone_size: .; d_call: .; v_call: TRBV28; j_call: TRBJ2-2; cdr3_nt: TGTGCCAGCATCACTATTAGGCAGGGGCGCACCGGGGAGCTGTTTTTT; cdr3_aa: CASITIRQGRTGELFF
clone_size: .; d_call: TRBD2; v_call: TRBV5-6; j_call: TRBJ2-2; cdr3_nt: TGTGCCAGCAGCTCAACCGGGACTAGCGGGGCGAACACCGGGGAGCTGTTTTTT; cdr3_aa: CASSSTGTSGANTGELFF
clone_size: once; d_call: TRBD2; v_call: TRBV13; j_call: TRBJ2-3; cdr3_nt: TGTGCCAGCAGCTTGAACCGACTAGCGGGCCCCACAGATACGCAGTATTTT; cdr3_aa: CASSLNRLAGPTDTQYF
clone_size: .; d_call: .; v_call: TRBV7-3; j_call: TRBJ1-1; cdr3_nt: TGTGCCAGCAGCCCGAGTCGACAGCCGCGGGAGCCTTTCTTT; cdr3_aa: CASSPSRQPREPFF
clone_size: few; d_call: .; v_call: TRBV2; j_call: TRBJ1-2; cdr3_nt: TGTGCCAGCAGGCGGTGGGGACGAAGGGATGGCTACACCTTC; cdr3_aa: CASRRWGRRDGYTF
clone_size: .; d_call: .; v_call: TRBV2; j_call: TRBJ1-2; cdr3_nt: TGTGCCAGCAGTCTGACATCAAACTATGGCTACACCTTC; cdr3_aa: CASSLTSNYGYTF
clone_size: .; d_call: .; v_call: TRBV5-1; j_call: TRBJ2-7; cdr3_nt: TGCGCCAGCAGCTTGGAACCCCCCTACGAGCAGTACTTC; cdr3_aa: CASSLEPPYEQYF
clone_size: .; d_call: .; v_call: TRBV29-1; j_call: TRBJ1-2; cdr3_nt: TGCAGCGCCACGGACAGCCTCTACTATGGCTACACCTTC; cdr3_aa: CSATDSLYYGYTF
clone_size: .; d_call: .; v_call: TRBV19; j_call: TRBJ1-2; cdr3_nt: TGTGCCAGTACGATAGTGGGGCGGCGGGCCTATGGCTACACCTTC; cdr3_aa: CASTIVGRRAYGYTF
clone_size: .; d_call: .; v_call: TRBV7-2; j_call: TRBJ2-1; cdr3_nt: TGTGCCAGCAGCGGAGTCAGGGCAAGCTCCTACAATGAGCAGTTCTTC; cdr3_aa: CASSGVRASSYNEQFF
clone_size: .; d_call: .; v_call: TRBV24-1; j_call: TRBJ1-4; cdr3_nt: TGTGCCACCAGTGATTTGGTACTCGGGGACGGTGAAAAACTGTTTTTT; cdr3_aa: CATSDLVLGDGEKLFF
clone_size: .; d_call: .; v_call: TRBV2; j_call: TRBJ1-2; cdr3_nt: TGTGCCAGCAGTCCCACAGGGAAACCGTTCTATGGCTACACCTTC; cdr3_aa: CASSPTGKPFYGYTF
clone_size: .; d_call: .; v_call: TRBV6-5; j_call: TRBJ1-1; cdr3_nt: TGTGCCAGCAGTCCATACGACACCTCGAACACTGAAGCTTTCTTT; cdr3_aa: CASSPYDTSNTEAFF
clone_size: few; d_call: .; v_call: TRBV7-9; j_call: TRBJ2-3; cdr3_nt: TGTGCCAGCATGGAGCGGCCGACTAGCACAGATACGCAGTATTTT; cdr3_aa: CASMERPTSTDTQYF
clone_size: .; d_call: TRBD2; v_call: TRBV5-1; j_call: TRBJ2-1; cdr3_nt: TGCGCCAGCAGCTCCGACCCTAGCGGGTCTTACAATGAGCAGTTCTTC; cdr3_aa: CASSSDPSGSYNEQFF
clone_size: .; d_call: .; v_call: TRBV6-5; j_call: TRBJ2-7; cdr3_nt: TGTGCCAGCAGTTACTCTGCCGGGAGTGCGTACGAGCAGTACTTC; cdr3_aa: CASSYSAGSAYEQYF
clone_size: .; d_call: .; v_call: TRBV21-1; j_call: TRBJ2-2; cdr3_nt: TGTGCCAGCAGCAACTGGTGGACAGGTAAGATCGGGGAGCTGTTTTTT; cdr3_aa: CASSNWWTGKIGELFF
clone_size: .; d_call: .; v_call: TRBV10-3; j_call: TRBJ1-3; cdr3_nt: TGTGCCATCAGTGCGGGACGGGACTCTGGAAACACCATATATTTT; cdr3_aa: CAISAGRDSGNTIYF
clone_size: .; d_call: .; v_call: TRBV28; j_call: TRBJ1-2; cdr3_nt: TGTGCCAGCAGTTTGGGGGGGATGTCTAACTATGGCTACACCTTC; cdr3_aa: CASSLGGMSNYGYTF
clone_size: .; d_call: TRBD2; v_call: TRBV25-1; j_call: TRBJ2-7; cdr3_nt: TGTGCCAGCAGTGGGGGACTAGCGGGATTTCCGCACGAGCAGTACTTC; cdr3_aa: CASSGGLAGFPHEQYF
clone_size: .; d_call: TRBD1; v_call: TRBV28; j_call: TRBJ1-2; cdr3_nt: TGTGCCAGCAGTTTATTGGGAGGACAGGACGGTGGCTACACCTTC; cdr3_aa: CASSLLGGQDGGYTF
clone_size: few; d_call: .; v_call: TRBV5-6; j_call: TRBJ2-5; cdr3_nt: TGTGCCAGCCGAAGGGGGATCCAAGAGACCCAGTACTTC; cdr3_aa: CASRRGIQETQYF
clone_size: .; d_call: TRBD2; v_call: TRBV6-1; j_call: TRBJ2-5; cdr3_nt: TGTGCCAGCAGTGGTCCTAATAGCGGGAGGGGAGAGACCCAGTACTTC; cdr3_aa: CASSGPNSGRGETQYF
clone_size: .; d_call: TRBD2; v_call: TRBV7-6; j_call: TRBJ2-1; cdr3_nt: TGTGCCAGCAGCAAAAGGACTAGCGGGGGGGCTGGATTGGGTGAGCAGTTCTTC; cdr3_aa: CASSKRTSGGAGLGEQFF
clone_size: .; d_call: .; v_call: TRBV28; j_call: TRBJ1-5; cdr3_nt: TGTGCCAGCAGACCTACCGTCCGGGGCACTCTGGGTCAGCCCCAGCATTTT; cdr3_aa: CASRPTVRGTLGQPQHF
clone_size: .; d_call: .; v_call: TRBV3-1/TRBV3-2; j_call: TRBJ1-6; cdr3_nt: TGTGCCAGCAGCCAAGGTAGGGGGTCACCCCTCCACTTT; cdr3_aa: CASSQGRGSPLHF
clone_size: few; d_call: .; v_call: TRBV6-5; j_call: TRBJ2-2; cdr3_nt: TGTGCCAGCAGTCCGCTCATAACCGGGGAGCTGTTTTTT; cdr3_aa: CASSPLITGELFF
clone_size: .; d_call: .; v_call: TRBV12-3/TRBV12-4; j_call: TRBJ1-2; cdr3_nt: TGTGCCAGCAGTTTGGACAACTATGGCTACACCTTC; cdr3_aa: CASSLDNYGYTF
clone_size: .; d_call: .; v_call: TRBV2; j_call: TRBJ1-1; cdr3_nt: TGTGCCAGCAAAAAATGGACAGCCATGAACACTGAAGCTTTCTTT; cdr3_aa: CASKKWTAMNTEAFF
clone_size: .; d_call: .; v_call: TRBV2; j_call: TRBJ2-7; cdr3_nt: TGTGCCAGCTCCCGGTCCCCCTACGAGCAGTACTTC; cdr3_aa: CASSRSPYEQYF
clone_size: .; d_call: TRBD1; v_call: TRBV10-3; j_call: TRBJ1-1; cdr3_nt: TGTGCCATCAGTGAGTCTGGGACAGGGCTGAACACTGAAGCTTTCTTT; cdr3_aa: CAISESGTGLNTEAFF
clone_size: .; d_call: TRBD1; v_call: TRBV4-2; j_call: TRBJ1-5; cdr3_nt: TGTGCCAGCAGCCAAGCCTCTAGGACAGGTCATCAGCCCCAGCATTTT; cdr3_aa: CASSQASRTGHQPQHF
clone_size: .; d_call: .; v_call: TRBV12-5; j_call: TRBJ2-7; cdr3_nt: TGTGCTAGTGGTTTGGGGGTAGTGGGCAGGGGCTACGAGCAGTACTTC; cdr3_aa: CASGLGVVGRGYEQYF
clone_size: .; d_call: TRBD1; v_call: TRBV2; j_call: TRBJ2-1; cdr3_nt: TGTGCCAGCAGACGGACAGGGCAGTCCTACAATGAGCAGTTCTTC; cdr3_aa: CASRRTGQSYNEQFF
clone_size: .; d_call: TRBD2; v_call: TRBV7-2; j_call: TRBJ2-1; cdr3_nt: TGTGCCAGCAGCTTAGGGGGATTAGCGGGAAGGGATGAGCAGTTCTTC; cdr3_aa: CASSLGGLAGRDEQFF
clone_size: .; d_call: .; v_call: TRBV30; j_call: TRBJ1-3; cdr3_nt: TGTGCCTGGACCCATGGAAACACCATATATTTT; cdr3_aa: CAWTHGNTIYF
clone_size: .; d_call: .; v_call: TRBV11-2; j_call: TRBJ2-3; cdr3_nt: TGTGCCAGCAGCTTAGTACCCCGGGCGGGGAGCACAGATACGCAGTATTTT; cdr3_aa: CASSLVPRAGSTDTQYF
clone_size: .; d_call: .; v_call: TRBV21-1; j_call: TRBJ1-5; cdr3_nt: TGTGCCAGCAGCAAAAAAAGCCCGGACAGCTACAATCAGCCCCAGCATTTT; cdr3_aa: CASSKKSPDSYNQPQHF